This passage covers 21 T cell receptor beta chains from one sample sequenced in a study of T cell repertoires in cytomegalovirus infection. TCRdb used MiXCR to reprocess the reads, holding one entry per CDR3 protein. This repertoire shows approximately 500,000 distinct CDR3 sequences, about 15% found once; its top ten account for roughly a quarter. The sample taken for sequencing was CD8+ T cells from PBMCs. The receptors were sampled from a human donor in good health (CMV status not recorded). Some clones in this sample may be carry-over from other donors' samples.

This clonotype appeared a few times. The genes are TRBV20-1 and TRBJ2-7; TRBD2 matches 7 bases. CDR1 is DFQATT and CDR2 is SNEGSKA in the germline V gene (reference sequence). This CDR3 spans 14 amino acids. V lost 0 bases, J lost 2 bases, and 4 bases stayed unmatched. Written as DNA, the CDR3 is TGCAGTGCTAGAGATCGTCGGGGGGCCTACGAGCAGTACTTC. It translates to CSARDRRGAYEQYF.

This clonotype was seen at least ten times. V usage is TRBV7-9 and J usage is TRBJ1-1, with D perhaps TRBD1 (6 bases). From germline, CDR1 is SEHNR and CDR2 FQNEAQ (reference sequence). The CDR3 has 15 residues. V lost 5 bases to trimming and J lost 2 bases, with 15 bases between them. The CDR3 coding sequence is TGTGCCAGCAGCATCAGCAGGGGACTAAACACTGAAGCTTTCTTT. It specifies CASSISRGLNTEAFF.

This chain connects TRBV27 to TRBJ2-7, with TRBD2 matching over 10 bases. CDR1 MNHEY and CDR2 SMNVEV come from the germline V gene (reference sequence). The V gene end was trimmed by 8 bases and the J gene end by 0 bases; junction bases not matched to a gene: 13. The CDR3 length is 17 residues. The CDR3 sequence: CASRPAAGTSDSYEQYF. CDR3 bases: TGTGCCAGCCGACCCGCCGCCGGGACTAGCGACTCCTACGAGCAGTACTTC.

This clonotype was detected only once. This chain uses TRBV30 with TRBJ2-7, with 10 bases aligning to TRBD2. Germline CDR1 GTSNPN, CDR2 SVGIG (reference sequence). CDR3 size: 13 residues. The V and J ends lost 3 bases and 6 bases, in that order; junction bases with no gene match: 5. CDR3: CAWSLAGDREQYF. The CDR3 region has the DNA TGTGCCTGGAGCCTAGCGGGAGACCGCGAGCAGTACTTC.

This clonotype was counted between two and nine times. The chain joins TRBV6-6 to TRBJ2-7, with 10 bases fitting TRBD2. J was trimmed by 2 bases and V by 6 bases; bases with no gene match: 7. CDR1 MNHNY and CDR2 SVGAGI come from the germline V gene (reference sequence). The CDR3 is made up of 15 amino acids. The CDR3 protein is CASRRLAGDAYEQYF. DNA for the CDR3: TGTGCCAGCAGACGCCTAGCGGGAGACGCCTACGAGCAGTACTTC.

This clonotype was seen a few times. V gene TRBV19 combines with J gene TRBJ2-1; D not resolved. V lost 6 bases and J 9 bases, leaving 9 bases between the germline ends. Germline V lookup: CDR1 LNHDA, CDR2 SQIVND (reference sequence). The CDR3 contains 11 residues. As DNA, the CDR3 is TGTGCCAGTAGACGGAGCCCTGAGCAGTTCTTC. Translation: CASRRSPEQFF.

This clonotype was seen ten or more times. The rearrangement joins TRBV19 to TRBJ1-1; no clear D gene. V lost 5 bases, J lost 0 bases, and 7 bases lay in between. CDR3 size: 13 residues. CDR1 is LNHDA and CDR2 is SQIVND in the germline V gene (reference sequence). The CDR3 nucleotides read TGTGCCAGTAGTGCATGGGTGAACACTGAAGCTTTCTTT. It codes for CASSAWVNTEAFF.

This clonotype was detected many times. The CDR3 region has the DNA TGTGCCAGCAGTGAAGGGAAGTGGGCTGAAGCTTTCTTT. This encodes CASSEGKWAEAFF. The chain links TRBV6-1 to TRBJ1-1; D is undetermined. The germline V and J ends were trimmed by 1 base and 6 bases, with 9 bases remaining between them. From germline, CDR1 is MNHNS and CDR2 SASEGT. The CDR3 is made up of 13 amino acids.

V is TRBV2 and J is TRBJ2-4; no clear D. V lost 3 bases to trimming and J lost 9 bases, with 6 bases between them. The CDR3 spans 11 residues. Germline V gives CDR1 SNHLY, CDR2 FYNNEI. The CDR3 region is CASSDSIIQYF. CDR3 nucleotide sequence: TGTGCCAGCAGTGACTCAATCATTCAGTACTTC.

This clonotype showed up just a few times. The V call is TRBV13, the J call TRBJ2-2; D possibly uses TRBD1 or TRBD2 (5 bases each). The CDR3 contains 17 residues. Germline values: CDR1 PRHDT, CDR2 FYEKMQ (reference sequence). Between the trimmed V and J ends, which lost 4 bases and 4 bases, there was a span of 19 bases. The CDR3 spells CASSSLQLGETTGELFF. DNA for the CDR3: TGTGCCAGCAGCTCCCTTCAACTGGGGGAGACCACCGGGGAGCTGTTTTTT.

This clonotype was recorded at least ten times. The chain links TRBV7-9 to TRBJ2-1; a possible D gene is TRBD2 (5 bases). The germline V gene has CDR1 SEHNR and CDR2 FQNEAQ (reference sequence). CDR3 length: 14 amino acids. The germline V and J ends were trimmed by 4 bases and 8 bases, with 15 bases remaining between them. CDR3 sequence: CASSYPGYSHEQFF. The CDR3 bases are TGTGCCAGCAGCTACCCGGGATACAGCCATGAGCAGTTCTTC.

This clonotype came up a few times. A much larger clone sits a single nucleotide away, making a read error possible. The chain has TRBV18 and TRBJ2-7, with 9 bases aligning to TRBD1. The CDR3 spans 13 residues. V shed 8 bases, J shed 5 bases, and the junction held 7 bases outside the gene matches. From germline, CDR1 is KGHSH and CDR2 LQKENI. CDR3 in DNA: TGTGCCAGCAGCCCGGGACAGGGCCACGAGCAGTACTTC. Translating it yields CASSPGQGHEQYF.

This clonotype showed up many times. This chain uses TRBV12-3 or TRBV12-4 with TRBJ1-5, with 8 nucleotides matching TRBD1. After removal of 6 bases from V and 5 bases from J, the junction contained 12 bases not matched to a gene. CDR3 length equals 16 residues. CDR3 in amino acids: CASRRGQGAWDQPQHF. The CDR3 DNA reads TGTGCCAGCAGAAGAGGTCAGGGGGCTTGGGATCAGCCCCAGCATTTT.

The chain employs TRBV19 and TRBJ2-7; the match to TRBD1 covers 9 bases. Germline V gives CDR1 LNHDA, CDR2 SQIVND (reference sequence). The CDR3 extends over 14 amino acids. J was trimmed by 2 bases and V by 6 bases; bases with no gene match: 5. CDR3 in DNA: TGTGCCAGTAGGGTGGGACAGGGAGCCTACGAGCAGTACTTC. Protein product: CASRVGQGAYEQYF.

The table lists this clonotype with many counts. The genes are TRBV7-9 and TRBJ2-3; D is ambiguous. With 5 bases removed from V and 2 bases from J, the gap between germline ends came to 23 bases. Germline CDR1 and CDR2: SEHNR and FQNEAQ (reference sequence). The CDR3 has 18 residues. The CDR3 region is CASSVPTRPETSTDTQYF. The CDR3, as DNA: TGTGCCAGCAGCGTCCCTACGAGGCCAGAGACTTCCACAGATACGCAGTATTTT.

This clonotype came up many times. The chain links TRBV7-8 to TRBJ2-7, with 11 bases matching TRBD1. This CDR3 comprises 14 residues. J gave up 7 bases and V 5 bases, and 7 bases lay outside the gene matches. Germline V gene sequence: CDR1 SGHVS, CDR2 FQNEAQ. Written as DNA, the CDR3 is TGTGCCAGCAGCATCGGACAGGGGGCGAAGGAGCAGTACTTC. Translation gives CASSIGQGAKEQYF.

This clonotype has only a few counts. The genes are TRBV6-5 and TRBJ1-3, with 10 bases identical to TRBD1. Germline V gene sequence: CDR1 MNHEY, CDR2 SVGAGI. V was pared by 2 bases and J by 0 bases, with 7 bases of the junction left unmatched. CDR3 length equals 18 residues. CDR3 in DNA: TGTGCCAGCAGTTACCCGGGACAGGGGTTCACCTCTGGAAACACCATATATTTT. Amino acids: CASSYPGQGFTSGNTIYF.

The table lists this clonotype with many counts. This sequence joins TRBV28 and TRBJ1-5; 11 nucleotides line up with TRBD1. The germline V gene has CDR1 MDHEN and CDR2 SYDVKM. CDR3 length: 16 residues. The trim removed 5 bases at V and 10 bases at J, leaving 13 bases unmatched. CDR3 sequence: CASSPGKGTGGRPQHF. The CDR3 nucleotides are TGTGCCAGCAGTCCCGGGAAAGGGACAGGGGGTCGTCCCCAGCATTTT.

There are many counts of this clonotype. The V and J genes are TRBV7-8 and TRBJ2-4; TRBD2 matches at 9 bases. With V trimmed by 5 bases and J by 0 bases, 14 bases remained unmatched. There are 19 residues in the CDR3. Germline lookup yields CDR1 SGHVS and CDR2 FQNEAQ. The CDR3, as DNA: TGTGCCAGCAGCGACATATTCGCGGGAGGGCCTCTAGCCAAAAACATTCAGTACTTC. Translating gives CASSDIFAGGPLAKNIQYF.

This clonotype was found many times. The CDR3 protein is CASSLSLAGLLETQYF. The CDR3 DNA sequence: TGTGCCAGCAGCTTGAGTTTAGCGGGATTGTTAGAGACCCAGTACTTC. The V call is TRBV5-6, the J call TRBJ2-5; 8 bases align to TRBD2. This CDR3 spans 16 amino acids. Germline-derived CDR1 and CDR2 are SGHDT and YYEEEE. V was clipped by 1 base and J by 4 bases; unmatched bases: 9.

This chain links TRBV30 with TRBJ2-6, with unresolved D. The CDR3 totals 13 residues. V lost 0 bases, J lost 3 bases, and 3 bases lay in between. Germline lookup yields CDR1 GTSNPN and CDR2 SVGIG (reference sequence). The CDR3 DNA sequence: TGTGCCTGGAGTGTTGGTGGGGCCAACGTCCTGACTTTC. This sequence encodes CAWSVGGANVLTF.